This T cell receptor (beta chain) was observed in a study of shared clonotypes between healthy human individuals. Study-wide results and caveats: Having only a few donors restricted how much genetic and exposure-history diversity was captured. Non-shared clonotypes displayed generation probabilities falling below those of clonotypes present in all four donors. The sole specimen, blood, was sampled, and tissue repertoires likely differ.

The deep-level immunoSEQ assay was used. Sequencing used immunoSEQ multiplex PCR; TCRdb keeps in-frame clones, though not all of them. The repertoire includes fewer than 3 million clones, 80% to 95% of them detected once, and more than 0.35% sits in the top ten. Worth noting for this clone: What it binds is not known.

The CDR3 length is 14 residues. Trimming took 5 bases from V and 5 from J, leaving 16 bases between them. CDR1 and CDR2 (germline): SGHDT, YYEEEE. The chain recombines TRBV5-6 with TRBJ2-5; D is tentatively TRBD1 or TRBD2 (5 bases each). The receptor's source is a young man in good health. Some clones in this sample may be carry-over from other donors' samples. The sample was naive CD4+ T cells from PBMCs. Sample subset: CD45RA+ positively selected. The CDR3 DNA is TGTGCCAGCAGTGGGGATTGGGGACGGGAGACCCAGTACTTC. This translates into CASSGDWGRETQYF. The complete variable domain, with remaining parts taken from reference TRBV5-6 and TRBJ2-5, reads DAGVTQSPTHLIKTRGQQVTLRCSPKSGHDTVSWYQQALGQGPQFIFQYYEEEERQRGNFPDRFSGHQFPNYSSELNVNALLLGDSALYLCASSGDWGRETQYFGPGTRLLVL.